What follows describes a single T cell receptor beta chain. Antigen unknown. The sample originates from a study of blood T cells in healthy people across ages. Alongside a J-beta primer mix, a sample-barcoded 5' primer served in a second PCR lasting about 7 to 11 cycles. TCRdb processed the 5' RACE reads anew with MiXCR; each CDR3 protein has one entry. The sample gives roughly 1,500,000 distinct CDR3 sequences, about 31% of which show up once; about 11% is in the top ten. General study findings and limits: No conclusive comparison of naive versus antigen-experienced cells was possible with unsorted PBMCs.

No fewer than 6 micrograms of total RNA were isolated from every sample. The CDR3 sequence is 15 residues long. V shed 0 bases and J shed 7 bases, with 15 bases lying between them. Germline V gives CDR1 LGHNA, CDR2 YSLEER. The rearrangement joins TRBV4-3 to TRBJ1-2; TRBD1 is a possible D gene (6 bases). This clonotype was sampled from a woman in her thirties in good health. Source material: blood. CDR3 sequence: CASSQDLGARSGYTF. CDR3 nucleotide sequence: TGCGCCAGCAGCCAAGATTTGGGGGCGCGTAGTGGCTACACCTTC.